Sequencing of this T cell receptor beta chain was carried out in a study of T-cell reconstitution after alpha-beta-depleted transplantation in children. V lost 7 bases, J lost 1 base, and 11 bases lay in between. The CDR3 runs to 14 residues. As it was prepared, the TCRbeta library received unique molecular identifiers. Using its own MiXCR run on the PCR reads, TCRdb lists one record per CDR3 protein. The table has 500,000 or so distinct CDR3 sequences, 32% seen once. V usage is TRBV12-3 or TRBV12-4 and J usage is TRBJ1-3; D unclear. Sequenced material: PBMCs from the stem cell graft donor, taken from the stem cell graft. The sequence was collected from a human donor who donated a stem cell graft to a child with aplastic anemia. CDR3 loop: CASKQLRSGNTIYF. In nucleotides, the CDR3 is TGTGCCAGCAAGCAGCTTAGATCTGGAAACACCATATATTTT.